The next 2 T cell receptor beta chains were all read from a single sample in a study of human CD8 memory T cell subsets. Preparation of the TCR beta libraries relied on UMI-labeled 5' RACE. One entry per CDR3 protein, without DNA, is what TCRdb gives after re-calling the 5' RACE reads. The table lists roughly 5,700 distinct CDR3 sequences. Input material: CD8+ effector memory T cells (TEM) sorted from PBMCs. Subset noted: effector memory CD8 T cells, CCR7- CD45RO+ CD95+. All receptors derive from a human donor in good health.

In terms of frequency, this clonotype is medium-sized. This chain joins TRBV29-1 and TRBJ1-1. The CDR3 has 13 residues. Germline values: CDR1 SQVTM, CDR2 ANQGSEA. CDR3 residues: CSVRTLTNTEAFF.

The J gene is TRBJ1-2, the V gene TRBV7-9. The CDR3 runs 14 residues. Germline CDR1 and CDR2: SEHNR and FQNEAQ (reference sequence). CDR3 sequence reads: CASSLSGPLVPWTF. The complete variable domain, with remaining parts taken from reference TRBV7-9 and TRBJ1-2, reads DTGVSQNPRHKITKRGQNVTFRCDPISEHNRLYWYRQTLGQGPEFLTYFQNEAQLEKSRLLSDRFSAERPKGSFSTLEIQRTEQGDSAMYLCASSLSGPLVPWTFGSGTRLTVV.